These T cell receptor beta chains were read from a single sample in a study of blood T cell repertoires in COVID-19. The table came from immunoSEQ multiplex PCR; TCRdb's copy has only in-frame clones and leaves some out. The sample holds roughly 260,000 clones; around 80% are singletons and the top ten take 3% to 4%. The sample was peripheral blood. The receptors here all came from a woman between 35 and 50 years old with active or convalescent COVID-19. CDR3s include the opening cysteine and the closing phenylalanine or tryptophan. A D gene is named only where the DNA matches it firmly. Clone size is shown for a subset of rows, as once, few, many or a class of expanded clone.

j_call v_call d_call clone_size cdr3_aa cdr3_nt
TRBJ2-1 TRBV18 - - CASSRSYNEQFF TGTGCCAGCTCACGCAGTTACAATGAGCAGTTCTTC
TRBJ2-1 TRBV9 TRBD2 once CASSWGLAGGKDDNEQFF TGTGCCAGCAGCTGGGGACTAGCGGGGGGCAAGGATGACAATGAGCAGTTCTTC
TRBJ1-1 TRBV5-4 - few CASSLTGSEAFF TGTGCCAGCAGCTTGACAGGCTCCGAAGCTTTCTTT
TRBJ1-6 TRBV3-1/TRBV3-2 - - CASSQTRTGTRNSPLHF TGTGCCAGCAGCCAAACCCGAACCGGGACAAGGAATTCACCCCTCCACTTT
TRBJ1-5 TRBV19 - - CASTLGGSQPQHF TGTGCCAGTACCCTGGGGGGAAGTCAGCCCCAGCATTTT
TRBJ1-1 TRBV2 TRBD1 - CASSQPTGPNTEAFF TGTGCCAGCAGTCAACCGACAGGGCCGAACACTGAAGCTTTCTTT
TRBJ2-3 TRBV5-1 TRBD1 - CASDRDRTTDTQYF TGCGCCAGCGACCGGGACAGGACCACAGATACGCAGTATTTT
TRBJ2-3 TRBV30 - - CAWSDAGPTQYF TGTGCCTGGAGCGATGCGGGACCTACGCAGTATTTT
TRBJ1-6 TRBV21-1 - once CASSKDAGNSNSPLHF TGTGCCAGCAGCAAAGATGCGGGGAACTCCAATTCACCCCTCCACTTT
TRBJ1-3 TRBV18 - - CASSPGPSGNTIYF TGTGCCAGCTCACCGGGCCCCTCTGGAAACACCATATATTTT
TRBJ2-1 TRBV10-3 TRBD2 few CAISEQRGGYNEQFF TGTGCCATCAGTGAGCAGCGCGGGGGGTACAATGAGCAGTTCTTC
TRBJ2-6 TRBV27 - few CASFFHISGANVLTF TGTGCCAGCTTTTTCCACATCTCTGGGGCCAACGTCCTGACTTTC
TRBJ1-2 TRBV19 - - CASSVDTSSYGYTF TGTGCCAGTAGTGTGGACACCTCTTCCTATGGCTACACCTTC
TRBJ1-2 TRBV18 - - CASSPAYRVEYGYTF TGTGCCAGCTCACCCGCGTACAGGGTCGAGTATGGCTACACCTTC
TRBJ2-1 TRBV7-8 TRBD2 - CASSSAGGKIEQFF TGTGCCAGCAGCTCAGCGGGGGGGAAGATTGAGCAGTTCTTC
TRBJ1-1 TRBV2 - - CASSLQHMNTEAFF TGTGCCAGCAGTTTACAGCACATGAACACTGAAGCTTTCTTT
TRBJ2-2 TRBV6-5 TRBD2 - CASMSGVETGELFF TGTGCCAGCATGAGCGGGGTAGAAACCGGGGAGCTGTTTTTT
TRBJ2-3 TRBV6-4 TRBD1 few CASSPGTGGDTQYF TGTGCCAGCAGTCCCGGGACAGGGGGAGATACGCAGTATTTT
TRBJ2-2 TRBV27 - - CASRIGTSNTGELFF TGTGCCAGCAGAATCGGGACTTCGAACACCGGGGAGCTGTTTTTT
TRBJ2-5 TRBV7-3 - - CASSLSGQREETQYF TGTGCCAGCAGCCTAAGTGGACAGCGCGAAGAGACCCAGTACTTC
TRBJ1-4 TRBV7-2 - - CASSRDRRNEKLFF TGTGCCAGCAGCCGTGACAGAAGAAATGAAAAACTGTTTTTT
TRBJ2-7 TRBV2 TRBD1 - CASLDRGYEQYF TGTGCCAGCCTTGACAGGGGCTACGAGCAGTACTTC
TRBJ2-3 TRBV6-4 TRBD2 - CASSPTSGGLTDTQYF TGTGCCAGCAGCCCGACTAGCGGGGGGTTGACAGATACGCAGTATTTT
TRBJ2-4 TRBV4-2 - - CASSQDRAGIQYF TGTGCCAGCAGCCAAGACCGGGCGGGCATTCAGTACTTC
TRBJ1-2 TRBV10-2 - - CASSEFLGGASGYTF TGCGCCAGCAGTGAGTTTCTCGGGGGGGCGTCTGGCTACACCTTC
TRBJ1-6 TRBV11-2 - - CASSLGRNSPLHF TGTGCCAGCAGCTTAGGGCGGAATTCACCCCTCCACTTT
TRBJ1-4 TRBV5-1 - - CASSLLTAVNEKLFF TGCGCCAGCAGCTTACTCACGGCGGTTAATGAAAAACTGTTTTTT
TRBJ1-2 TRBV6-1 - - CASSEAQGRAGYGYTF TGTGCCAGCAGTGAAGCGCAGGGTCGGGCGGGGTATGGCTACACCTTC
TRBJ1-1 TRBV5-1 TRBD1 - CASSGTGGETEAFF TGCGCCAGCAGCGGGACAGGGGGCGAAACTGAAGCTTTCTTT
TRBJ1-5 TRBV5-3 - few CARSLAHGNRGQPQHF TGTGCCAGAAGCTTGGCCCACGGGAATCGTGGTCAGCCCCAGCATTTT
TRBJ2-6 TRBV28 - once CASSPPGANVLTF TGTGCCAGCAGCCCTCCTGGGGCCAACGTCCTGACTTTC
TRBJ2-2 TRBV5-1 TRBD2 - CASSLAPSSGGAWELFF TGCGCCAGCAGCTTGGCCCCGTCTAGCGGGGGGGCCTGGGAGCTGTTTTTT
TRBJ1-2 TRBV7-9 - - CASSLVTGGYTF TGTGCCAGCAGCTTAGTTACGGGTGGCTACACCTTC
TRBJ2-7 TRBV14 TRBD1 - CASSPGGTGVAVQLGQYF TGTGCCAGCAGCCCCGGCGGGACAGGGGTAGCTGTTCAACTCGGGCAGTACTTC
TRBJ2-5 TRBV5-5 TRBD1 - CASSLAGQGMKTQYF TGTGCCAGCAGCTTGGCAGGACAGGGGATGAAGACCCAGTACTTC
TRBJ2-7 TRBV5-1 TRBD2 - CASSPRASGDGEQYF TGCGCCAGCAGCCCGCGGGCTAGCGGGGACGGCGAGCAGTACTTC
TRBJ1-3 TRBV28 TRBD1 - CASSWSDRGGNTIYF TGTGCCAGCAGCTGGTCGGACAGGGGAGGAAACACCATATATTTT
TRBJ1-5 TRBV19 TRBD1 - CASNPQRQGGQPQHF TGTGCCAGTAATCCTCAAAGACAGGGAGGTCAGCCCCAGCATTTT
TRBJ1-2 TRBV2 - few CASRTATNYGYTF TGTGCCAGCAGGACAGCGACAAACTATGGCTACACCTTC
TRBJ1-2 TRBV3-1/TRBV3-2 - - CASSQEPGRGYGYTF TGTGCCAGCAGCCAAGAACCGGGGAGGGGCTATGGCTACACCTTC
TRBJ2-1 TRBV9 TRBD2 once CASSVGPSGSYNEQFF TGTGCCAGCAGCGTAGGTCCTAGCGGCTCCTACAATGAGCAGTTCTTC